Only one count was recorded for the clone carrying this T cell receptor beta chain. Antigen unknown. The PCR used 60 Vbeta and 13 Jbeta primers. This table comes from immunoSEQ multiplex PCR, and its TCRdb copy is limited to in-frame clones, with some not included. Of under 150,000 clones in the sample, 80% to 90% were seen once. The data were taken from a study of cytomegalovirus exposure and HLA in healthy donors. The length of the CDR3 is 15 residues. The V and J ends lost 0 bases and 1 base respectively, with 11 bases between them. Looked up from germline, CDR1 is SGHRS and CDR2 is YFSETQ. Study-level results: Altogether, about 160 TCR beta chains were recorded as cytomegalovirus-associated. The Asian-associated ancestry cluster reportedly had fewer N-insertions than the approximately 700-donor mean in a later analysis. In a later analysis, a missense DCLRE1C variant was linked to TCR beta V- and J-gene trimming.

The sample was PBMCs. The receptor was isolated from a woman under 40 in good health and CMV-seronegative. The chain links TRBV5-1 to TRBJ2-7; D possibly corresponds to TRBD1 (6 bases). The CDR3 region has the DNA TGCGCCAGCAGCTTGGTAGTGGGGGCGTCCTACGAGCAGTACTTC. Translation gives CASSLVVGASYEQYF.